The present TCR beta chain was sequenced within a study of blood T cell repertoires in COVID-19. Turning to the study itself: Sites across the United States, Italy and Spain contributed samples from acute and convalescent COVID-19. PBMCs, B-cell-depleted T cells, or T cells provided the cDNA or gDNA that made up the material.

V lost 4 bases to trimming and J lost 1 base, with 18 bases between them. This CDR3 comprises 17 residues. The germline V gene encodes CDR1 PRHDT and CDR2 FYEKMQ (reference sequence). As handled by the study authors: Reference gene primers were amplified, and this amplification served to estimate nucleated cell counts. Repertoires were generated with immunoSEQ multiplex PCR, while TCRdb's copy carries only in-frame clones and drops some. V and J calls and clone size are as listed in that table; D and trimming were resolved from the DNA. The table has about 30,000 clones, 70% to 90% seen once. Source material: peripheral blood. The V gene is TRBV13, the J gene TRBJ2-3; tentative D call: TRBD1 (5 bases). The TCR was taken from a human donor in a cohort sampled during active COVID-19. CDR3 sequence: CASSSPSRARGTDTQYF. The CDR3 bases are TGTGCCAGCAGCTCCCCCTCCAGGGCTCGGGGCACAGATACGCAGTATTTT.